These T cell receptor beta chains were read from a single sample in a study of cytomegalovirus exposure and HLA in healthy donors. Sequenced by immunoSEQ multiplex PCR; TCRdb stores in-frame clones only, minus some. This table has tens of thousands of clones, 94% appearing once. The source material was PBMCs. Receptor source: a woman younger than 30 in good health and CMV-seropositive. Both conserved end residues are part of each CDR3. D genes are given only for firm matches.

J gene,D gene,CDR3 length,V gene,CDR3 protein,CDR3 DNA
TRBJ1-1,TRBD1,15,TRBV5-4,CASSHDRGVRAEAFF,TGTGCCAGCAGCCACGACAGGGGTGTCCGCGCTGAAGCTTTCTTT
TRBJ1-2,TRBD1,13,TRBV5-1,CASSLQGDYGYTF,TGCGCCAGCAGCTTGCAGGGGGACTATGGCTACACCTTC
TRBJ2-3,TRBD1,14,TRBV6-5,CASSQQGEGDTQYF,TGTGCCAGCAGTCAACAGGGGGAAGGGGATACGCAGTATTTT
TRBJ1-3,NA,14,TRBV2,CASSDGRVGNTIYF,TGTGCCAGCAGTGATGGCAGGGTCGGAAACACCATATATTTT
TRBJ1-2,NA,13,TRBV19,CASSIDRTYGYTF,TGTGCCAGTAGTATAGATCGGACTTATGGCTACACCTTC
TRBJ2-7,NA,12,TRBV10-2,CASREHSYEQYF,TGCGCCAGCAGGGAGCACTCCTACGAGCAGTACTTC
TRBJ1-5,TRBD1,16,TRBV6-1,CASSEGQGARGQPQHF,TGTGCCAGCAGTGAAGGCCAGGGGGCGCGCGGTCAGCCCCAGCATTTT
TRBJ1-2,TRBD1,14,TRBV18,CASSPGTGVNGYTF,TGTGCCAGCTCACCCGGGACAGGGGTGAATGGCTACACCTTC
TRBJ1-2,NA,14,TRBV5-4,CASNPIGGGGGYTF,TGTGCCAGCAACCCGATCGGGGGGGGAGGCGGCTACACCTTC
TRBJ1-6,NA,15,TRBV30,CAWSVGGGAWSPLHF,TGTGCCTGGAGTGTAGGTGGGGGCGCTTGGTCACCCCTCCACTTT
TRBJ1-2,NA,11,TRBV28,CASSYRNGYTF,TGTGCCAGCAGTTACAGGAATGGCTACACCTTC